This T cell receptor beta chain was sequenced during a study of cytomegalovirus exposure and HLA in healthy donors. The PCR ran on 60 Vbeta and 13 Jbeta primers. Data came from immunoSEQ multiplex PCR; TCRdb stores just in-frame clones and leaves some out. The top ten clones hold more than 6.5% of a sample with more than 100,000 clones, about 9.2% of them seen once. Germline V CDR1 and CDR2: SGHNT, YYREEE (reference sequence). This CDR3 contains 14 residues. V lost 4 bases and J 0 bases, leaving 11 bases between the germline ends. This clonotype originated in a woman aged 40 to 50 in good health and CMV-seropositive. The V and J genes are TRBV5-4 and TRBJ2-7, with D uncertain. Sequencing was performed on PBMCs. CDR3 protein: CASSHQDASYEQYF. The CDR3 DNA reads TGTGCCAGCAGCCATCAGGATGCCTCCTACGAGCAGTACTTC.